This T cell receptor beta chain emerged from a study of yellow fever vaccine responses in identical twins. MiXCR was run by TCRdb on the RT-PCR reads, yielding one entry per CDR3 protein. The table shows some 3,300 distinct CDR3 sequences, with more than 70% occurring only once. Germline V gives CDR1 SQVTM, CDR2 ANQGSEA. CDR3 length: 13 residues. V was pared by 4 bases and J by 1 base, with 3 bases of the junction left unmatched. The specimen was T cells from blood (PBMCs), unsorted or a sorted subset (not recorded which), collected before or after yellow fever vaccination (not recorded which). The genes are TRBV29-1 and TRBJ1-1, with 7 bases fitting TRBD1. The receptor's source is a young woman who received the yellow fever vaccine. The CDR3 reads CSVGQGGNTEAFF. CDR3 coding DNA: TGCAGCGTTGGACAGGGCGGGAACACTGAAGCTTTCTTT.